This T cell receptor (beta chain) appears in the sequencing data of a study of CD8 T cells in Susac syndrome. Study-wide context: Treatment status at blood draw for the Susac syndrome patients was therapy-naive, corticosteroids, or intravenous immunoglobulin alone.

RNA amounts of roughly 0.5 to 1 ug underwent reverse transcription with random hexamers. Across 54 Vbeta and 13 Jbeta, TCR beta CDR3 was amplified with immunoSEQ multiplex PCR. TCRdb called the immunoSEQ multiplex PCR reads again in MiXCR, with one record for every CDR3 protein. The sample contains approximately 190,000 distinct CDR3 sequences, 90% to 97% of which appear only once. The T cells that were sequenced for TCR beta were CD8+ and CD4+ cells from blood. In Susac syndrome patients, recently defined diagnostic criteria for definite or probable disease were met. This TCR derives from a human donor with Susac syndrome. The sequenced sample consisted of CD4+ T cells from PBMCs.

The CDR3 region is CAISVAGNEQFF. The DNA for the CDR3 is TGTGCCATCAGTGTGGCGGGCAATGAGCAGTTCTTC. The chain joins TRBV10-3 to TRBJ2-1, with D maybe TRBD2 (5 bases). The CDR3 runs to 12 residues. Trimming shortened V by 4 bases and J by 6 bases, and 7 bases separated the two germline ends. CDR1 is ENHRY and CDR2 is SYGVKD in the germline V gene.